This TCR beta chain was captured by sequencing in a study of shared clonotypes between healthy human individuals. Study-wide points: Non-shared clonotypes had lower generation probabilities than those shared by all four donors. In a handful of donors, around 5% of naive CD4 clonotypes appeared in common.

CDR3 length: 13 amino acids. Trimming removed 6 bases from V and 2 bases from J; junction bases left unmatched: 3. CDR1 is ENHRY, CDR2 SYGVKD, per germline. The authors ran the assay at deep level. Only in-frame clones appear in the TCRdb table, and some are missing; sequencing was by immunoSEQ multiplex PCR. The top ten hold 20% to 25% of the sample, which has more than 550,000 clones, just over 90% seen once. Only CD45RO-negative cells positively selected for CCR7 counted as naive CD8 cells, so terminally differentiated effector memory CD45RA+ cells were excluded. Points on this clone: Its antigen remains unknown.

Sequencing was carried out using naive CD8+ T cells sorted from blood. This sequence joins TRBV10-3 and TRBJ2-7, with 8 bases fitting TRBD2. This clonotype was sampled from a man aged 25-40 years in good health. The CDR3 DNA is TGTGCCATCAGGAGCGGGAGCGCCTACGAGCAGTACTTC. This encodes CAIRSGSAYEQYF.